The 12 T cell receptor beta chains below were found in one sample sequenced in a study of T cells in tuberculosis. Sequencing was performed with immunoSEQ multiplex PCR; in TCRdb, only in-frame clones are kept and a portion is missing. The sample has more than 35,000 clones; over 90% are singletons. What was sequenced was PBMCs. These receptors were collected from a donor under 30 with latent tuberculosis or without tuberculosis infection.

This sequence joins TRBV4-1 and TRBJ1-1; D unresolved. Trimming took 4 bases from V and 2 from J, leaving 17 bases between them. CDR1 MGHRA and CDR2 YSYEKL come from the germline V gene. The CDR3 has 16 residues. The CDR3 reads CASSLSQTPLNTEAFF. The CDR3 DNA reads as TGCGCCAGCAGCCTTTCTCAGACACCCCTAAACACTGAAGCTTTCTTT.

In DNA, the CDR3 is TGTGCCATCAGACCTTCTTCCGGGGGGCCCTATGGCTACACCTTC. It is translated as CAIRPSSGGPYGYTF. The chain recombines TRBV10-3 with TRBJ1-2, with TRBD1 as a possible D gene (6 bases). This CDR3 region has 15 residues. V lost 6 bases to trimming and J lost 4 bases, with 18 bases between them. Germline-derived CDR1 and CDR2 are ENHRY and SYGVKD.

In this sample, this clone turned up a few times. V and J are TRBV5-1 and TRBJ2-7, with D perhaps assigned TRBD1 or TRBD2 (5 bases each). The CDR3 runs to 14 residues. CDR1 SGHRS and CDR2 YFSETQ come from the germline V gene. Between the trimmed V and J ends, which lost 4 bases and 2 bases, there was a span of 13 bases. The CDR3 spells CASSLDTGAYEQYF. The CDR3, as DNA: TGCGCCAGCAGCCTGGACACCGGGGCCTACGAGCAGTACTTC. Combining the CDR3 with reference TRBV5-1 and TRBJ2-7 gives the whole variable domain KAGVTQTPRYLIKTRGQQVTLSCSPISGHRSVSWYQQTPGQGLQFLFEYFSETQRNKGNFPGRFSGRQFSNSRSEMNVSTLELGDSALYLCASSLDTGAYEQYFGPGTRLTVT.

The chain employs TRBV5-1 and TRBJ2-3, with D perhaps matching TRBD2 (7 bases). The CDR3 sequence is 16 residues long. V lost 0 bases, J lost 2 bases, and 13 bases lay in between. Germline CDR1 reads SGHRS; CDR2 reads YFSETQ. CDR3 sequence (DNA): TGCGCCAGCAGCTTGGGTGGCGGGGGCAACACAGATACGCAGTATTTT. Encoded protein: CASSLGGGGNTDTQYF.

The chain uses TRBV5-6 and TRBJ2-5; TRBD1 aligns across 10 bases. The V gene end was trimmed by 4 bases and the J gene end by 2 bases; junction bases not matched to a gene: 8. The germline CDR1 and CDR2 sequences are SGHDT and YYEEEE. The length of the CDR3 is 16 residues. The CDR3 DNA reads as TGTGCCAGCAGCGCAGGGACAGGGGAGGCTCAAGAGACCCAGTACTTC. Its translation: CASSAGTGEAQETQYF.

This clone has a single count. J is TRBJ1-2 and V is TRBV19; D not resolved. CDR3 length equals 14 residues. Looked up from germline, CDR1 is LNHDA and CDR2 is SQIVND (reference sequence). The V end was cut by 1 base, the J end by 2 bases, with 8 bases between. CDR3 sequence reads: CASSIVSGNYGYTF. The CDR3 bases are TGTGCCAGTAGTATAGTATCCGGGAACTATGGCTACACCTTC.

The chain employs TRBV4-1 and TRBJ1-2, with a tentative D call TRBD1 (5 bases). Trimming removed 7 bases from V and 4 bases from J, with 16 bases in between. Germline V gives CDR1 MGHRA, CDR2 YSYEKL. The CDR3 length is 14 residues. The CDR3 DNA is TGCGCCAGCACGATGCCGGGGAGGGGCTATGGCTACACCTTC. Its translation: CASTMPGRGYGYTF.

This rearrangement joins TRBV4-3 to TRBJ1-1; 7 bases are a match to TRBD1. Germline lookup yields CDR1 LGHNA and CDR2 YSLEER. This CDR3 is built from 15 residues. The trim removed 4 bases at V and 1 base at J, leaving 6 bases unmatched. The DNA of the CDR3 is TGCGCCAGCAGCCCCGAGACAGGGTGGAACACTGAAGCTTTCTTT. Amino acid sequence: CASSPETGWNTEAFF.

The chain carries TRBV2 and TRBJ1-1; TRBD1 matches at 7 bases. The ends lost 7 bases at V and 4 bases at J; junction bases unmatched: 9. CDR1 and CDR2 from the germline V gene are SNHLY and FYNNEI. The length of the CDR3 is 14 residues. Here the CDR3 reads CASTNPTGITEAFF. The CDR3 region has the DNA TGTGCCAGCACCAACCCGACAGGGATCACTGAAGCTTTCTTT.

The rearrangement uses TRBV12-5 and TRBJ2-3, with TRBD2 matching over 11 bases. The junction had 3 bases not matched to a gene; V was cut back by 7 bases and J by 0 bases. CDR1 and CDR2 from the germline V gene are LGHNT and FRNRAP. This CDR3 region has 15 residues. This CDR3 reads CASAGTSGSTDTQYF. CDR3 nucleotide sequence: TGTGCTAGTGCTGGGACTAGCGGAAGCACAGATACGCAGTATTTT.

The rearrangement joins TRBV6-5 to TRBJ2-7, with D maybe TRBD2 (7 bases). The CDR3 sequence is 14 residues long. With 7 bases removed from V and 0 bases from J, the gap between germline ends came to 13 bases. CDR1 MNHEY and CDR2 SVGAGI come from the germline V gene. The CDR3 bases are TGTGCCAGCAAAGAGGGGGGGTTCTCCTACGAGCAGTACTTC. Amino acid sequence: CASKEGGFSYEQYF.

The chain couples TRBV6-6 to TRBJ1-4; TRBD1 matches 7 bases. The CDR3 sequence is 15 residues long. Germline CDR1 is MNHNY and CDR2 is SVGAGI (reference sequence). J lost 4 bases, V lost 5 bases, and 7 bases had no gene match. The CDR3 protein is CASSRTGVNNEKLFF. The CDR3 coding sequence is TGTGCCAGCAGTCGCACAGGGGTTAATAATGAAAAACTGTTTTTT.